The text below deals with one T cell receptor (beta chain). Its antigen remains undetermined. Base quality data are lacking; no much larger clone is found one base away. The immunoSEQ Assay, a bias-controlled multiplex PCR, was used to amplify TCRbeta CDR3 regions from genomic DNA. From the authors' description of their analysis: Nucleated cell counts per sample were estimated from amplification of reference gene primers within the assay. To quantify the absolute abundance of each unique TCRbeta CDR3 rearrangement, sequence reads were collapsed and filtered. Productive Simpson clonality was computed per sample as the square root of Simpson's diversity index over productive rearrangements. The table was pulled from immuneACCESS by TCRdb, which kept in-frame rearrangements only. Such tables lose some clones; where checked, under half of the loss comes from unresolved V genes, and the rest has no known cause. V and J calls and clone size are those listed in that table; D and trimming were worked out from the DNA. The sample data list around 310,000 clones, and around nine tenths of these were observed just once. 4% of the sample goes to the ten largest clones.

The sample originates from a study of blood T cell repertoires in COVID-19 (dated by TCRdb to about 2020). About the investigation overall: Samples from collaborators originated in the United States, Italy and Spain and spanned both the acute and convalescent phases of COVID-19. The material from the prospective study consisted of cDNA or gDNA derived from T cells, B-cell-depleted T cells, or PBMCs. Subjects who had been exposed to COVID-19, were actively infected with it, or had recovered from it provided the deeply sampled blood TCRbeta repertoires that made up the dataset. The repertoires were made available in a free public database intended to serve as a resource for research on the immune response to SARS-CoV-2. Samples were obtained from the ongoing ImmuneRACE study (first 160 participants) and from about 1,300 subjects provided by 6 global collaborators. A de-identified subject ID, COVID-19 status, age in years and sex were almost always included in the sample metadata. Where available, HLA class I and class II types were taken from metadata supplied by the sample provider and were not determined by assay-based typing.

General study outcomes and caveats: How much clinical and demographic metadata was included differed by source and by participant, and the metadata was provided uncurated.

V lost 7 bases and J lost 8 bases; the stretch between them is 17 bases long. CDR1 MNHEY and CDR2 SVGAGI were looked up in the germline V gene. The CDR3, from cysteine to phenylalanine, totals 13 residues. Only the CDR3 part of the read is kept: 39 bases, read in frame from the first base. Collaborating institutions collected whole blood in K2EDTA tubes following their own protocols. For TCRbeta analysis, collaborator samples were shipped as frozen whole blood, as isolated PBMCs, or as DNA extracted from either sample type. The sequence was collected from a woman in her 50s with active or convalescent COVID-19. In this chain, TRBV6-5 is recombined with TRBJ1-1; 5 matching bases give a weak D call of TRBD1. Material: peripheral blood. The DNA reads TGTGCCAGCAAACCTGACAGTTATGAAGAAGCTTTCTTT. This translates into CASKPDSYEEAFF.